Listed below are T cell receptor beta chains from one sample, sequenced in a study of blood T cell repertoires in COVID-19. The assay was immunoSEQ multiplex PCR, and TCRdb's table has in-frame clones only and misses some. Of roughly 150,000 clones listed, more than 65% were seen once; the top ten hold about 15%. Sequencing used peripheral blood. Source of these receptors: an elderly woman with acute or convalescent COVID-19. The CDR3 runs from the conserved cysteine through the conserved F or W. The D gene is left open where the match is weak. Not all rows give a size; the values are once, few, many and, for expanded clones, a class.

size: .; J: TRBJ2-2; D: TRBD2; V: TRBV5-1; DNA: TGCGCCAGCATTCCGGGACTAGCCTTCGGCGGGGAGCTGTTTTTT; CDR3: CASIPGLAFGGELFF
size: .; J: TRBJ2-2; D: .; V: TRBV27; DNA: TGTGCCAGCAGTTTATTCGGGTGGGGAGAGTCGGGCACCGGGGAGCTGTTTTTT; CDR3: CASSLFGWGESGTGELFF
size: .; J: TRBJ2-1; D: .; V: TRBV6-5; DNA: TGTGCCAGCAGTTACTCGGCAGGGAAGGGTGAGCAGTTCTTC; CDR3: CASSYSAGKGEQFF
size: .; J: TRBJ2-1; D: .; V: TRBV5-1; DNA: TGCGCCAGCAGCTTGGCCGACAGGTACAATGAGCAGTTCTTC; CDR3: CASSLADRYNEQFF
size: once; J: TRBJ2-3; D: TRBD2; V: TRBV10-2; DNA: TGCGCCAGCAGTGATCTAGCGGTCACAGATACGCAGTATTTT; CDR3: CASSDLAVTDTQYF
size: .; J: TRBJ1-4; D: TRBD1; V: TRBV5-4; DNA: TGTGCCAGCAGCGCGACAGGGGGTGCTAATGAAAAACTGTTTTTT; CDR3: CASSATGGANEKLFF
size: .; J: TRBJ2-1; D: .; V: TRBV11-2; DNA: TGTGCCAGCAGCTTATCAAATGAGCAGTTCTTC; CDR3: CASSLSNEQFF
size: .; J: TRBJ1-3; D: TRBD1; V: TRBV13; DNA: TGTGCCAGCAGTTCACCAGGGGGGCGGGACACCATATATTTT; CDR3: CASSSPGGRDTIYF
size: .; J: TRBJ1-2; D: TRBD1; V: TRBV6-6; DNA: TGTGCCAGCAGTCCCCCACACAGGGGAGGTAACCCTTATGGCTACACCTTC; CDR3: CASSPPHRGGNPYGYTF
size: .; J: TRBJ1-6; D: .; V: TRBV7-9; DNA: TGTGCCAGCAGCACAGACAGTAAAGGATCACCCCTCCACTTT; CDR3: CASSTDSKGSPLHF
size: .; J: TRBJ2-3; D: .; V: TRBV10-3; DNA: TGTGCCGCCGGTGCCTTTCAGGGCACAGATACGCAGTATTTT; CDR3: CAAGAFQGTDTQYF
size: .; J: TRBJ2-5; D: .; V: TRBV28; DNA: TGTGCCAGCAGGGGGGCGGAGACCCAGTACTTC; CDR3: CASRGAETQYF
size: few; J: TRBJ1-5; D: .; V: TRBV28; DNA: TGTGCCAGCTCCCGGTATAGCAATCAGCCCCAGCATTTT; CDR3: CASSRYSNQPQHF
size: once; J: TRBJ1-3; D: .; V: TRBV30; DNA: TGTGCCTGGAGCTCAGGCAGAAGTGGAAACACCATATATTTT; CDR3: CAWSSGRSGNTIYF
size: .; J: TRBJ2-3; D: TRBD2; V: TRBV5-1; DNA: TGCGCCAGCATAGCAGGCGGGAGTAGCACAGATACGCAGTATTTT; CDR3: CASIAGGSSTDTQYF
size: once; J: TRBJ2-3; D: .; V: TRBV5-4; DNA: TGTGCCAGCAGTTTCAGACTGACAGATACGCAGTATTTT; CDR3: CASSFRLTDTQYF